These 31 T cell receptor beta chains were sequenced from one sample in a study of cytomegalovirus exposure and HLA in healthy donors. This PCR relied on a set of 60 Vbeta primers and 13 Jbeta primers. Libraries were prepared by immunoSEQ multiplex PCR; TCRdb keeps only in-frame clonotypes and omits some of them. The sample has about 160,000 clones; approximately 88% are singletons. Sequencing input: PBMCs. Every receptor here comes from a woman aged 18-29 years in good health and CMV-seronegative.

The chain recombines TRBV7-9 with TRBJ2-1; possibly TRBD2 for D (6 bases). Trimming pared 8 bases from V and 3 bases from J, leaving 11 bases between. The CDR3 covers 13 residues. Germline CDR1 SEHNR, CDR2 FQNEAQ (reference sequence). The CDR3 is CASAGNNYNEQFF. The CDR3 region has the DNA TGTGCCAGCGCGGGGAACAACTACAATGAGCAGTTCTTC.

The V call is TRBV30, the J call TRBJ2-2; maybe TRBD2 (6 bases). The V end was cut by 5 bases, the J end by 0 bases, with 16 bases between. CDR1 and CDR2 from the germline V gene are GTSNPN and SVGIG (reference sequence). This CDR3 is 16 amino acids long. CDR3 sequence (DNA): TGTGCCTGGGGATTCTGGGAGGCCCCGAACACCGGGGAGCTGTTTTTT. Encoded protein: CAWGFWEAPNTGELFF.

V and J are TRBV7-2 and TRBJ1-5, with a tentative D call TRBD1 (5 bases). The germline gives CDR1 SGHTA, CDR2 FQGNSA. V lost 2 bases to trimming and J lost 0 bases, with 8 bases between them. CDR3 size: 15 residues. The CDR3 protein is CASSLQGISNQPQHF. CDR3 coding DNA: TGTGCCAGCAGCTTACAGGGCATTAGCAATCAGCCCCAGCATTTT.

The chain recombines TRBV6-1 with TRBJ2-3; 7 bases agree with TRBD2. Germline-derived CDR1 and CDR2 are MNHNS and SASEGT. The length of the CDR3 is 14 residues. V was pared by 8 bases and J by 4 bases, with 9 bases of the junction left unmatched. For the CDR3, the DNA is TGTGCCAGCCGCCGCGGGGGAGGGCCAGATACGCAGTATTTT. It yields the protein CASRRGGGPDTQYF.

This sequence joins TRBV7-2 and TRBJ1-1; 9 bases line up with TRBD1. The J segment lost 3 bases and the V segment lost 1 base, leaving 3 bases of the junction unmatched. Per germline, CDR1 SGHTA and CDR2 FQGNSA. CDR3 size: 15 residues. The CDR3 sequence is CASSLVDRGYTEAFF. CDR3 bases: TGTGCCAGCAGCTTAGTCGACAGGGGGTACACTGAAGCTTTCTTT.

V usage is TRBV5-1 and J usage is TRBJ1-1; D might be TRBD1 (6 bases). There are 15 residues in the CDR3. The germline gives CDR1 SGHRS, CDR2 YFSETQ. Trimming pared 0 bases from V and 2 bases from J, leaving 11 bases between. The CDR3 nucleotides are TGCGCCAGCAGCTTGGCGGACAGCTTAAACACTGAAGCTTTCTTT. Translation: CASSLADSLNTEAFF. Full variable domain (rest looked up from reference TRBV5-1 and TRBJ1-1): KAGVTQTPRYLIKTRGQQVTLSCSPISGHRSVSWYQQTPGQGLQFLFEYFSETQRNKGNFPGRFSGRQFSNSRSEMNVSTLELGDSALYLCASSLADSLNTEAFFGQGTRLTVV.

The chain joins TRBV4-1 to TRBJ1-2; unclear D gene. CDR1 is MGHRA, CDR2 YSYEKL, per germline. The CDR3 consists of 15 residues. V lost 0 bases and J 2 bases, leaving 10 bases between the germline ends. CDR3 bases: TGCGCCAGCAGCCAAGATTACCAGGCCAACTATGGCTACACCTTC. It encodes CASSQDYQANYGYTF.

The chain has TRBV11-2 and TRBJ2-5; D is perhaps TRBD2 (6 bases). The length of the CDR3 is 15 residues. The V end was cut by 2 bases, the J end by 2 bases, with 12 bases between. Germline V gives CDR1 SGHAT, CDR2 FQNNGV. The CDR3 sequence: CASSLIPEGQETQYF. The CDR3 nucleotides read TGTGCCAGCAGCTTAATACCGGAGGGGCAAGAGACCCAGTACTTC.

This clone appeared once. The V gene is TRBV5-1, the J gene TRBJ1-1, with D perhaps matching TRBD1 (5 bases). The germline V gene encodes CDR1 SGHRS and CDR2 YFSETQ. This CDR3 contains 17 residues. V gave up 1 base and J gave up 3 bases, with 19 bases separating them. The CDR3 region is CASSLMAVGVADTEAFF. Written as DNA, the CDR3 is TGCGCCAGCAGCTTGATGGCGGTAGGGGTGGCGGACACTGAAGCTTTCTTT. The whole variable domain, filled in from reference TRBV5-1 and TRBJ1-1, reads KAGVTQTPRYLIKTRGQQVTLSCSPISGHRSVSWYQQTPGQGLQFLFEYFSETQRNKGNFPGRFSGRQFSNSRSEMNVSTLELGDSALYLCASSLMAVGVADTEAFFGQGTRLTVV.

CDR3 in amino acids: CASRTGANTEAFF. The CDR3 region has the DNA TGTGCCAGTAGGACAGGGGCCAACACTGAAGCTTTCTTT. The chain recombines TRBV19 with TRBJ1-1; TRBD1 matches at 8 bases. The J segment lost 2 bases and the V segment lost 6 bases, leaving 2 bases of the junction unmatched. The CDR3 contains 13 residues. CDR1 and CDR2 (germline): LNHDA, SQIVND (reference sequence).

This chain links TRBV7-9 with TRBJ1-5; D not certain. Trimming left V 1 base short and J 2 bases short, with 6 bases between. Germline V gives CDR1 SEHNR, CDR2 FQNEAQ (reference sequence). This CDR3 contains 14 residues. The CDR3 is CASSLVGGNQPQHF. The CDR3 bases are TGTGCCAGCAGCTTAGTGGGAGGCAATCAGCCCCAGCATTTT.

The chain employs TRBV7-9 and TRBJ2-7; 10 bases align to TRBD1. CDR1 is SEHNR, CDR2 FQNEAQ, per germline (reference sequence). Germline trimming cut 5 bases from V and 3 bases from J; bases unmatched to any gene: 13. This CDR3 contains 17 residues. CDR3 region: CASSPGGGQGVFYEQYF. Written as DNA, the CDR3 is TGTGCCAGCAGCCCCGGGGGCGGACAGGGGGTTTTCTACGAGCAGTACTTC.

This chain uses TRBV2 with TRBJ1-2, with D possibly being TRBD1 (5 bases). Germline V gene sequence: CDR1 SNHLY, CDR2 FYNNEI. The CDR3 has 12 amino acids. V lost 5 bases and J lost 8, with 12 bases in between. The chain's CDR3 is CASSPGTWGYTF. The DNA for the CDR3 is TGTGCCAGCAGTCCGGGGACTTGGGGCTACACCTTC.

The chain joins TRBV10-3 to TRBJ1-1; 9 positions match TRBD1. The CDR3 has 14 amino acids. V shed 6 bases, J shed 5 bases, and the junction held 7 bases outside the gene matches. Germline assignment: CDR1 ENHRY and CDR2 SYGVKD. The CDR3, as DNA: TGTGCCATCAGCTTACAGGGGGCAAAGACTGAAGCTTTCTTT. This gives the protein CAISLQGAKTEAFF.

The chain couples TRBV5-1 to TRBJ2-3, with 14 bases matching TRBD2. V lost 6 bases and J lost 4; bases outside the gene matches: 4. CDR1 and CDR2 from the germline V gene are SGHRS and YFSETQ. The CDR3 extends over 15 amino acids. The CDR3 spells CASTGLAGGPDTQYF. CDR3 nucleotides: TGCGCCAGCACCGGACTAGCGGGGGGCCCAGATACGCAGTATTTT.

V is TRBV13 and J is TRBJ1-2; weak D call: TRBD1 (5 bases). The CDR3 is 13 residues long. The germline V and J ends were trimmed by 2 bases and 3 bases, with 7 bases remaining between them. CDR1 and CDR2 (germline): PRHDT, FYEKMQ (reference sequence). The CDR3 region has the DNA TGTGCCAGCAGCTTACAGGGTTACTATGGCTACACCTTC. Its translation is CASSLQGYYGYTF.

This chain joins TRBV29-1 and TRBJ2-7, with TRBD1 matching over 7 bases. The CDR3 runs to 13 residues. V dropped 4 bases and J dropped 3; count of bases not matched to a gene: 6. Germline loops: CDR1 SQVTM, CDR2 ANQGSEA. The chain's CDR3 is CSVAGQSYYEQYF. CDR3 bases: TGCAGCGTTGCGGGACAGTCTTACTACGAGCAGTACTTC.

The chain links TRBV5-8 to TRBJ1-2, with D unresolved. Germline V CDR1 and CDR2: SGHTS, YDEGEE. Trimming removed 1 base at V and 1 base at J, with 14 bases between. This CDR3 has 16 residues. The CDR3 nucleotides are TGTGCCAGCAGCTTGCCCCCCCGGGAGTATAACTATGGCTACACCTTC. This translates into CASSLPPREYNYGYTF.

The CDR3 reads CAWSVEGQGKYEQYF. In nucleotides, the CDR3 is TGTGCCTGGAGTGTAGAGGGACAGGGCAAGTACGAGCAGTACTTC. This sequence joins TRBV30 and TRBJ2-7; 9 nucleotides agree with TRBD1. This CDR3 contains 15 residues. Losses at the gene ends were 0 bases for V and 4 bases for J; bases not matched to a gene: 7. Germline CDR1 reads GTSNPN; CDR2 reads SVGIG (reference sequence).

The J gene is TRBJ1-2, the V gene TRBV2, with 9 positions matching TRBD1. Losses at the gene ends were 9 bases for V and 2 bases for J; bases not matched to a gene: 4. CDR1 and CDR2 (germline): SNHLY, FYNNEI. The CDR3 runs to 13 residues. The CDR3 region has the DNA TGTGCCAGTACCGGGACAGGGAACTATGGCTACACCTTC. Protein sequence: CASTGTGNYGYTF.

J is TRBJ1-5 and V is TRBV9, with D perhaps matching TRBD1 (6 bases). V was trimmed by 5 bases and J by 2 bases, leaving 17 bases between them. This CDR3 spans 16 amino acids. Germline V gives CDR1 SGDLS, CDR2 YYNGEE. CDR3 nucleotides: TGTGCCAGCAGGGCAAACAGGGTGAGATGCAATCAGCCCCAGCATTTT. Encoded protein: CASRANRVRCNQPQHF.

The chain is built from TRBV6-1 and TRBJ1-2; no clear D gene. Trimming took 4 bases from V and 7 from J, leaving 19 bases between them. The CDR3 is made up of 15 amino acids. Germline V gives CDR1 MNHNS, CDR2 SASEGT. The DNA of the CDR3 is TGTGCCAGCAGTGGGGCTGGGTGGATAGGAGGTGGCTACACCTTC. Its translation: CASSGAGWIGGGYTF.

This chain links TRBV15 with TRBJ1-2, with unresolved D. Trimming took off 0 bases at V and 3 bases at J, with 8 bases between the two ends. The CDR3 runs 14 residues. Germline V CDR1 and CDR2: LNHNV, YYDKDF (reference sequence). This CDR3 reads CATSRDPADYGYTF. The CDR3 nucleotides are TGTGCCACCAGCAGAGATCCGGCGGACTATGGCTACACCTTC.

The genes are TRBV19 and TRBJ1-4; 9 positions match TRBD1. CDR3 size: 15 residues. The V gene end was trimmed by 6 bases and the J gene end by 7 bases; junction bases not matched to a gene: 9. The V gene's germline CDR1 is LNHDA and CDR2 SQIVND (reference sequence). The CDR3 bases are TGTGCCAGTAGACCGAACGACAGGGGGAGTGAAAAACTGTTTTTT. Protein: CASRPNDRGSEKLFF.

Of note for this clone: The sample has other DNA sequences that encode this CDR3 too. The chain uses TRBV2 and TRBJ2-3; 10 bases agree with TRBD2. J was trimmed by 2 bases and V by 5 bases; bases with no gene match: 4. The CDR3 length is 15 residues. Germline CDR1 and CDR2: SNHLY and FYNNEI. The chain's CDR3 is CASSISGGPTDTQYF. The CDR3 DNA is TGTGCCAGCAGTATTAGCGGGGGGCCCACAGATACGCAGTATTTT. Complete variable domain (other parts from reference TRBV2 and TRBJ2-3): EPEVTQTPSHQVTQMGQEVILRCVPISNHLYFYWYRQILGQKVEFLVSFYNNEISEKSEIFDDQFSVERPDGSNFTLKIRSTKLEDSAMYFCASSISGGPTDTQYFGPGTRLTVL.

This chain joins TRBV28 and TRBJ1-2, with 7 bases fitting TRBD1. The CDR3 covers 14 residues. After removal of 6 bases from V and 7 bases from J, the junction contained 11 bases not matched to a gene. The germline gives CDR1 MDHEN, CDR2 SYDVKM. The DNA for the CDR3 is TGTGCCAGCAGGCGGACAGGAAATCTATCTGGCTACACCTTC. Protein: CASRRTGNLSGYTF.

This chain joins TRBV7-5 and TRBJ2-7; the DNA was not used to check the table's D call, TRBD1. TRBV7-5 is listed as a pseudogene. The CDR3 has 15 amino acids. The CDR3 DNA follows: TGTGTCAGAAGCTTAGGGGGACAGGGGATTCACGAGCAGTACTTC. Amino acids: CVRSLGGQGIHEQYF.

In DNA, the CDR3 is TGTGCCAGCAGCCCCCCCGGACCGGGGAACTCTGGGGCCAACGTCCTGACTTTC. Translated: CASSPPGPGNSGANVLTF. The rearrangement links TRBV5-4 to TRBJ2-6; possible D gene TRBD2, 5 bases. The CDR3 is 18 amino acids. Germline CDR1 SGHNT, CDR2 YYREEE (reference sequence). Between the trimmed V and J ends, which lost 4 bases and 0 bases, there was a span of 17 bases.

The chain employs TRBV30 and TRBJ2-7; no clear D. This CDR3 has 13 residues. The germline V gene encodes CDR1 GTSNPN and CDR2 SVGIG (reference sequence). V lost 0 bases to trimming and J lost 6 bases, with 12 bases between them. The chain's CDR3 is CAWSVGRGSEQYF. The CDR3 DNA reads TGTGCCTGGAGTGTAGGAAGAGGTAGCGAGCAGTACTTC.

This chain connects TRBV29-1 to TRBJ2-1; 9 nucleotides agree with TRBD2. CDR1 and CDR2 from the germline V gene are SQVTM and ANQGSEA. This CDR3 comprises 14 residues. Trimming cost V 2 bases and J 6 bases; bases outside gene matches: 5. The CDR3 reads CSVESPGLANEQFF. The DNA for the CDR3 is TGCAGCGTTGAATCTCCGGGACTAGCCAATGAGCAGTTCTTC.

This clone was seen a few times. The rearrangement uses TRBV10-3 and TRBJ2-7; 8 positions match TRBD1. Trimming at V came to 3 bases and at J to 0 bases, leaving 4 bases not matched to a gene. Looked up from germline, CDR1 is ENHRY and CDR2 is SYGVKD. The CDR3 is 15 amino acids. The CDR3 DNA reads as TGTGCCATCAGTGAAGGGACAGGCGTCTCCTACGAGCAGTACTTC. Amino acid sequence: CAISEGTGVSYEQYF.